This T cell receptor (beta chain) originates from a study of cytomegalovirus exposure and HLA in healthy donors. Points from the study as a whole: Researchers had no immune exposure information except CMV serostatus available. Sequence variants that were highly shared formed a cluster that was likely a sequencing artifact. Excluded: some indistinguishable V segments such as TRBV6-2 and TRBV6-3.

After removal of 1 base from V and 2 bases from J, the junction contained 5 bases not matched to a gene. CDR1 and CDR2 (germline): SGDLS, YYNGEE. The CDR3 runs to 17 residues. This clone was found once. As yet, its antigen is unknown. PCR involved 60 Vbeta and 13 Jbeta primers. The data were produced by immunoSEQ multiplex PCR, yet TCRdb's version contains in-frame clones alone and is incomplete. Altogether more than 140,000 clones are present, about 75% being singletons, with the ten largest covering 0.66%. Specimen: PBMCs. The sequence was obtained from a male donor in good health and CMV-seronegative. The chain links TRBV9 to TRBJ2-5, with 13 bases fitting TRBD2. CDR3 DNA sequence: TGTGCCAGCAGCGTAAACGGACTAGCGGGGGTACAAGAGACCCAGTACTTC. It translates to CASSVNGLAGVQETQYF.